The 27 T cell receptor beta chains in this list originate from one sample, sequenced in a study of blood T cell repertoires in COVID-19. Profiled with immunoSEQ multiplex PCR; TCRdb holds only in-frame clones, not every one. The table lists tens of thousands of clones, about 88% of them singletons. Specimen: peripheral blood. These receptors came from a human donor in a cohort sampled during active COVID-19.

The gene calls are TRBV24-1 and TRBJ1-2; perhaps TRBD1 as D (6 bases). The CDR3 contains 14 residues. V was shortened by 5 bases and J by 0 bases, with 9 bases between the two germline ends. In germline, CDR1 is KGHDR, CDR2 SFDVKD. The CDR3 reads CATSGGGPNYGYTF. CDR3 nucleotides: TGTGCCACCAGTGGAGGGGGTCCTAACTATGGCTACACCTTC.

The chain recombines TRBV9 with TRBJ2-1; D unclear. Trimming removed 3 bases at V and 0 bases at J, with 7 bases between. Germline-derived CDR1 and CDR2 are SGDLS and YYNGEE. The CDR3 is 14 amino acids. The CDR3 DNA reads TGTGCCAGCAGCGCCCAGGTCTCCTACAATGAGCAGTTCTTC. Translated, it gives CASSAQVSYNEQFF.

The chain carries TRBV30 and TRBJ1-2; D unclear. Germline V gene data show CDR1 as GTSNPN and CDR2 as SVGIG (reference sequence). CDR3 length equals 11 residues. Trimming left V 2 bases short and J 7 bases short, with 8 bases between. CDR3 sequence (DNA): TGTGCCTGGAGTCACGAGGGTGGCTACACCTTC. Its translation: CAWSHEGGYTF.

This clone was seen just once. The chain recombines TRBV6-5 with TRBJ1-2, with TRBD1 matching 7 bases. With 7 bases clipped from V and 8 bases from J, the junction kept 10 bases outside the gene matches. Per the germline V gene, CDR1 is MNHEY and CDR2 is SVGAGI. This CDR3 region has 13 residues. CDR3 residues: CASTQRTGLGYTF. The CDR3 nucleotides are TGTGCCAGCACTCAAAGGACAGGCCTAGGCTACACCTTC.

This sequence joins TRBV7-9 and TRBJ1-2; D not resolved. This CDR3 region has 14 residues. Per the germline V gene, CDR1 is SEHNR and CDR2 is FQNEAQ (reference sequence). Trimming shortened V by 5 bases and J by 5 bases, and 15 bases separated the two germline ends. The CDR3 spells CASSPSGDWYGYTF. Here the CDR3 DNA reads TGTGCCAGCAGCCCTTCGGGAGATTGGTATGGCTACACCTTC.

This clone has just a few counts. The rearrangement links TRBV7-8 to TRBJ1-1, with 8 bases identical to TRBD1. The trim removed 2 bases at V and 2 bases at J, leaving 4 bases unmatched. The CDR3 totals 15 residues. From germline, CDR1 is SGHVS and CDR2 FQNEAQ. The CDR3 region has the DNA TGTGCCAGCAGCTTATCAGACAGGGGAAACACTGAAGCTTTCTTT. Translated: CASSLSDRGNTEAFF.

The chain carries TRBV10-3 and TRBJ1-5; TRBD1 matches at 7 bases. The CDR3 totals 12 residues. Trimming removed 8 bases from V and 2 bases from J; junction bases left unmatched: 0. Germline V CDR1 and CDR2: ENHRY, SYGVKD. This CDR3 is CAIGQGNQPQHF. CDR3 nucleotides: TGTGCCATCGGACAGGGCAATCAGCCCCAGCATTTT.

This chain joins TRBV27 and TRBJ1-1, with D maybe TRBD1 (6 bases). The CDR3 runs 14 residues. Germline V CDR1 and CDR2: MNHEY, SMNVEV (reference sequence). V was cut by 6 bases and J by 2 bases, with 13 bases left in between. The CDR3 DNA reads TGTGCCAGCAGATGGGGGGGCGTTAACACTGAAGCTTTCTTT. Its protein product is CASRWGGVNTEAFF.

The chain combines TRBV3-1 (or the pseudogene TRBV3-2) with TRBJ1-1; D possibly corresponds to TRBD1 (6 bases). V gave up 0 bases and J gave up 5 bases, with 13 bases separating them. This CDR3 has 15 amino acids. Germline assignment: CDR1 LGHDT and CDR2 YNNKEL (reference sequence). The CDR3 nucleotides are TGTGCCAGCAGCCAAGATCCCGACAGGACTACTGAAGCTTTCTTT. Translation: CASSQDPDRTTEAFF.

This clone was seen only a few times. The chain has TRBV12-5 and TRBJ1-5; D ambiguous. The V gene lost 9 bases and the J gene lost 4 bases, with 13 bases spanning the gap. Germline V CDR1 and CDR2: LGHNT, FRNRAP. The CDR3 has 13 residues. The CDR3 bases are TGTGCTAGCTCCATCCGGGGAAATCAGCCCCAGCATTTT. It codes for CASSIRGNQPQHF.

The J gene is TRBJ2-7, the V gene TRBV9; 9 bases map to TRBD2. The trim removed 3 bases at V and 3 bases at J, leaving 7 bases unmatched. CDR3 size: 15 residues. Germline V gene data show CDR1 as SGDLS and CDR2 as YYNGEE. CDR3 sequence reads: CASSESSGIIYEQYF. In DNA, the CDR3 is TGTGCCAGCAGCGAGTCTAGCGGGATAATCTACGAGCAGTACTTC.

This clone has a handful of counts. The gene calls are TRBV7-8 and TRBJ1-5, with 7 positions matching TRBD1. J gave up 4 bases and V 4 bases, and 7 bases lay outside the gene matches. Per the germline V gene, CDR1 is SGHVS and CDR2 is FQNEAQ. The CDR3 has 15 residues. CDR3 amino acids: CASSSGTAINQPQHF. CDR3 DNA sequence: TGTGCCAGCAGCTCCGGGACAGCCATTAATCAGCCCCAGCATTTT.

The rearrangement links TRBV5-5 to TRBJ2-7; TRBD2 matches 13 bases. CDR1 and CDR2 from the germline V gene are SGHKS and YYEKEE (reference sequence). V dropped 1 base and J dropped 4; count of bases not matched to a gene: 17. The CDR3 runs to 20 residues. The CDR3 sequence is CASSLWWGGLAGVRRYEQYF. CDR3 coding DNA: TGTGCCAGCAGCTTGTGGTGGGGTGGACTAGCGGGAGTGAGACGGTACGAGCAGTACTTC.

This clone appeared a few times. The J gene is TRBJ1-3, the V gene TRBV2; TRBD1 matches 7 bases. Trimming cost V 6 bases and J 0 bases; bases outside gene matches: 8. The CDR3 covers 16 residues. CDR1 and CDR2 from the germline V gene are SNHLY and FYNNEI. Here the CDR3 DNA reads TGTGCCAGCAGGGTACAGGGGCTCTACTCTGGAAACACCATATATTTT. As protein: CASRVQGLYSGNTIYF.

This clone was detected only a few times. The chain is built from TRBV30 and TRBJ1-2; 10 bases line up with TRBD1. Germline CDR1 GTSNPN, CDR2 SVGIG (reference sequence). The V gene end was trimmed by 1 base and the J gene end by 5 bases; junction bases not matched to a gene: 4. This CDR3 has 14 residues. The DNA for the CDR3 is TGTGCCTGGAGTGGACAGGGGGCGCAATATGGCTACACCTTC. Protein product: CAWSGQGAQYGYTF.

The J gene is TRBJ2-7, the V gene TRBV19; unclear D gene. The CDR3 covers 14 residues. V was shortened by 5 bases and J by 5 bases, with 16 bases between the two germline ends. Germline CDR1 is LNHDA and CDR2 is SQIVND (reference sequence). The CDR3 sequence: CASSSSGQWHEQYF. In DNA, the CDR3 is TGTGCCAGTAGTTCTTCTGGGCAGTGGCACGAGCAGTACTTC.

The rearrangement uses TRBV12-3 or TRBV12-4 and TRBJ1-1; D is perhaps TRBD1 (5 bases). Trimming cost V 5 bases and J 10 bases, with 17 bases left between them. There are 13 residues in the CDR3. CDR3 protein: CASSNPGSGIAFF. The CDR3 nucleotides read TGTGCCAGCAGTAACCCAGGGTCCGGAATAGCTTTCTTT.

The chain is built from TRBV4-3 and TRBJ2-7, with TRBD1 matching over 9 bases. After removal of 0 bases from V and 2 bases from J, the junction contained 8 bases not matched to a gene. CDR1 and CDR2 from the germline V gene are LGHNA and YSLEER. The CDR3 totals 17 residues. This chain's CDR3 is CASSQEAPGQGTYEQYF. CDR3 bases: TGCGCCAGCAGCCAAGAAGCGCCGGGACAGGGTACCTACGAGCAGTACTTC.

DNA for the CDR3: TGTGCCAGTGGCCGGGACAGGTATGGCTACACCTTC. Amino acid sequence: CASGRDRYGYTF. The chain has TRBV19 and TRBJ1-2; 8 bases align to TRBD1. J was trimmed by 5 bases and V by 8 bases; bases with no gene match: 4. CDR1 and CDR2 (germline): LNHDA, SQIVND (reference sequence). The CDR3 extends over 12 amino acids. Complete variable domain (other parts from reference TRBV19 and TRBJ1-2): DGGITQSPKYLFRKEGQNVTLSCEQNLNHDAMYWYRQDPGQGLRLIYYSQIVNDFQKGDIAEGYSVSREKKESFPLTVTSAQKNPTAFYLCASGRDRYGYTFGSGTRLTVV.

The gene calls are TRBV15 and TRBJ2-5; 9 nucleotides align to TRBD2. The trim removed 4 bases at V and 5 bases at J, leaving 8 bases unmatched. The CDR3 covers 15 residues. Germline CDR1 and CDR2: LNHNV and YYDKDF (reference sequence). As DNA, the CDR3 is TGTGCCACCAGCACTGAGCGGGGGGCGTGGGAGACCCAGTACTTC. Amino acids: CATSTERGAWETQYF.

The J gene is TRBJ1-4, the V gene TRBV7-9; D is ambiguous. Germline loops: CDR1 SEHNR, CDR2 FQNEAQ (reference sequence). Deletions cut 7 bases from V and 4 bases from J, with 7 bases between. The CDR3 covers 12 residues. This CDR3 reads CASNRNNEKLFF. CDR3 sequence (DNA): TGTGCCAGCAACAGAAATAATGAAAAACTGTTTTTT.

This clone showed up just a few times. J is TRBJ1-4 and V is TRBV4-3; no reliable D call. Germline V lookup: CDR1 LGHNA, CDR2 YSLEER. The CDR3 sequence is 16 residues long. The V and J ends lost 1 base and 5 bases respectively, with 14 bases between them. As DNA, the CDR3 is TGCGCCAGCAGCCAAGGAATAGGGAGTTTGAATGAAAAACTGTTTTTT. As protein: CASSQGIGSLNEKLFF.

The rearrangement joins TRBV27 to TRBJ2-7; D is possibly TRBD1 (6 bases). V lost 6 bases and J 0 bases, leaving 12 bases between the germline ends. The CDR3 covers 14 residues. CDR1 MNHEY and CDR2 SMNVEV come from the germline V gene (reference sequence). As DNA, the CDR3 is TGTGCCAGCAGGCCCAGGGGAAGCTCCTACGAGCAGTACTTC. Amino acids: CASRPRGSSYEQYF.

The chain uses TRBV4-3 and TRBJ2-3; 10 bases align to TRBD2. This CDR3 has 16 amino acids. The germline CDR1 and CDR2 sequences are LGHNA and YSLEER. Trimming removed 4 bases from V and 2 bases from J; junction bases left unmatched: 6. The CDR3 here is CASSLRLAGDTDTQYF. The DNA of the CDR3 is TGCGCCAGCAGCCTCCGACTAGCGGGCGACACAGATACGCAGTATTTT.

This chain uses TRBV7-9 with TRBJ2-1; 7 bases are a match to TRBD2. CDR1 SEHNR and CDR2 FQNEAQ come from the germline V gene (reference sequence). The CDR3 extends over 17 amino acids. The trim removed 4 bases at V and 7 bases at J, leaving 16 bases unmatched. This CDR3 is CASSSPLTGRRGNEQFF. The CDR3 DNA follows: TGTGCCAGCAGCTCGCCTCTTACCGGACGGCGGGGGAATGAGCAGTTCTTC.

This clone was seen only a few times. The chain combines TRBV7-9 with TRBJ1-1; D is unresolved. Per the germline V gene, CDR1 is SEHNR and CDR2 is FQNEAQ (reference sequence). V was clipped by 4 bases and J by 5 bases, with 17 bases between them. This CDR3 is 15 amino acids long. The CDR3 region is CASSSQTRGGTEAFF. In DNA form, the CDR3 reads TGTGCCAGCAGCTCCCAGACCCGCGGAGGTACTGAAGCTTTCTTT.

This clone turned up a few times. V is TRBV5-6 and J is TRBJ1-2; TRBD1 is a possible D gene (5 bases). V was clipped by 0 bases and J by 5 bases, with 11 bases between them. The CDR3 has 14 amino acids. Germline loops: CDR1 SGHDT, CDR2 YYEEEE. CDR3 sequence (DNA): TGTGCCAGCAGCTTGGAAGGCTCAGGGTATGGCTACACCTTC. This translates into CASSLEGSGYGYTF.